The sample holds many counts of the clone carrying this T cell receptor beta chain. In TCRdb, the RT-PCR reads were re-called with MiXCR into one record per CDR3 protein. Here the sample spans about 310,000 distinct CDR3 sequences, 20% to 25% being singletons. Germline V gene data show CDR1 as DFQATT and CDR2 as SNEGSKA (reference sequence). The CDR3 runs to 15 residues. Trimming took off 3 bases at V and 2 bases at J, with 15 bases between the two ends. These data belong to a study of response to subunit inactivated influenza vaccine. This TCR was sampled from a man in his fifties or sixties who received an inactivated influenza vaccine. The rearrangement joins TRBV20-1 to TRBJ2-3; D uncertain. Sequenced here: PBMCs from blood, sampled roughly 20 months after vaccination. CDR3 DNA sequence: TGCAGTGCTAGGCCGACTGAATGGGACACAGATACGCAGTATTTT. Translating it yields CSARPTEWDTDTQYF.